Each of the 32 T cell receptor beta chains below was sequenced from the same sample in a study of metastatic and nonmetastatic thyroid tumors. TCRdb reprocessed the PCR reads via MiXCR. The sample includes tens of thousands of clones, roughly 19% of them seen just once. Thyroid surgery was performed in patients who had received no treatment beforehand. Source material: blood. All receptors derive from a female donor with papillary thyroid cancer or a benign thyroid nodule (not recorded which). Some clones in this sample may be carry-over from other donors' samples.

This clone occurred a few times. V usage is TRBV4-1 and J usage is TRBJ1-4; D not certain. The ends were cut back, 1 base at V and 7 bases at J, with 10 bases in the middle. The germline V gene has CDR1 MGHRA and CDR2 YSYEKL. This CDR3 contains 14 residues. The CDR3 is CASSQGEEIEKLFF. In DNA, the CDR3 is TGCGCCAGCAGCCAAGGGGAAGAAATTGAAAAACTGTTTTTT.

This clone was seen ten or more times. This chain links TRBV6-1 with TRBJ2-1; TRBD2 might be the D (6 bases). The germline CDR1 and CDR2 sequences are MNHNS and SASEGT. This CDR3 comprises 15 residues. V gave up 6 bases and J gave up 4 bases, with 16 bases separating them. In DNA form, the CDR3 reads TGTGCCAGCAGGCGCGCCAGCGGGCCATACAATGAGCAGTTCTTC. Translating it yields CASRRASGPYNEQFF.

The chain has TRBV10-3 and TRBJ2-7; the D is unclear. CDR3 length: 12 amino acids. V was shortened by 2 bases and J by 3 bases, with 5 bases between the two germline ends. From germline, CDR1 is ENHRY and CDR2 SYGVKD. The CDR3 here is CAISEGIYEQYF. CDR3 DNA sequence: TGTGCCATCAGTGAGGGGATCTACGAGCAGTACTTC.

This clone occurred many times. The CDR3 spells CASSHQQGAPDTQYF. CDR3 in DNA: TGCGCCAGCAGCCATCAACAGGGGGCCCCAGATACGCAGTATTTT. The chain employs TRBV4-1 and TRBJ2-3; 9 bases align to TRBD1. Germline V gene data show CDR1 as MGHRA and CDR2 as YSYEKL. V lost 3 bases, J lost 4 bases, and 5 bases stayed unmatched. The length of the CDR3 is 15 residues.

This clone was seen many times. The V gene is TRBV30, the J gene TRBJ1-6; D gene uncertain. Germline-derived CDR1 and CDR2 are GTSNPN and SVGIG (reference sequence). V lost 0 bases and J 6 bases, leaving 9 bases between the germline ends. This CDR3 is 14 amino acids long. As DNA, the CDR3 is TGTGCCTGGAGTGTAACACAGTTTAATTCACCCCTCCACTTT. Translation gives CAWSVTQFNSPLHF.

A word on this clone: A clone one base away is much larger, so this may be a read error. The chain recombines TRBV7-9 with TRBJ1-1, with D hard to call. This CDR3 is 13 amino acids long. From germline, CDR1 is SEHNR and CDR2 FQNEAQ (reference sequence). CDR3 region: CASSPTMNTEASF. CDR3 nucleotides: TGTGCCAGCAGCCCCACCATGAACACTGAAGCTTCCTTT.

The gene calls are TRBV7-3 and TRBJ2-7; 7 nucleotides align to TRBD1. From germline, CDR1 is SGHTA and CDR2 FQGTGA. V lost 6 bases and J lost 6; bases outside the gene matches: 8. The CDR3 loop spans 13 amino acids. Here the CDR3 DNA reads TGTGCCAGCAGACGCGACAGGGTAGGCGAGCAGTACTTC. The encoded protein is CASRRDRVGEQYF.

This clone was observed at least ten times. The chain is built from TRBV29-1 and TRBJ1-1; possible D gene TRBD1, 5 bases. Per the germline V gene, CDR1 is SQVTM and CDR2 is ANQGSEA. V gave up 5 bases and J gave up 7 bases, with 11 bases separating them. The CDR3 runs to 11 residues. The CDR3, as DNA: TGCAGCGTTCGCGGGGGGATTGAAGCTTTCTTT. It yields the protein CSVRGGIEAFF.

This clone occurred many times. This rearrangement joins TRBV6-2 or TRBV6-3 to TRBJ2-5; 7 nucleotides agree with TRBD2. CDR3 length equals 15 residues. V lost 2 bases to trimming and J lost 2 bases; unmatched junction nucleotides: 5. The germline CDR1 and CDR2 sequences are MNHEY and SVGEGT. CDR3 nucleotides: TGTGCCAGCAGTTACATAGGAGCGGGGCAAGAGACCCAGTACTTC. Translating it yields CASSYIGAGQETQYF.

This clone was observed many times. The chain has TRBV20-1 and TRBJ2-7, with D possibly matching TRBD2 (6 bases). V was cut by 0 bases and J by 3 bases, with 15 bases left in between. Germline V gives CDR1 DFQATT, CDR2 SNEGSKA (reference sequence). CDR3 size: 15 residues. The CDR3, as DNA: TGCAGTGCTAGAGATGATACGGGGGACCTCTACGAGCAGTACTTC. Translated, it gives CSARDDTGDLYEQYF.

This clone has a handful of counts. An end of the junction differs from the germline gene, which may be a read error. The genes are TRBV28 and TRBJ1-2; D is unclear. Per the germline V gene, CDR1 is MDHEN and CDR2 is SYDVKM. There are 14 residues in the CDR3. For the CDR3, the DNA is TGTGCCAGCAGTTTAATCGGCAGAAACTATGGCTACTACTTC. Amino acids: CASSLIGRNYGYYF.

As concerns this clone: The conserved closing phenylalanine or tryptophan is absent in this CDR3, likely reflecting a read error. Written as DNA, the CDR3 is TGTGCCAGCAGCTTATGGGGCAGCCCAGAGACCCAGTACCTC. This sequence encodes CASSLWGSPETQYL. The J gene is TRBJ2-5, the V gene TRBV7-3; TRBD1 might be the D (5 bases). V gave up 2 bases and J gave up 4 bases, with 11 bases separating them. Germline V gene lookup returns CDR1 SGHTA and CDR2 FQGTGA. The CDR3 totals 14 residues.

In this sample, this clone turned up a few times. V is TRBV6-1 and J is TRBJ2-1; D uncertain. Trimming removed 8 bases at V and 6 bases at J, with 17 bases between. The CDR3 spans 14 residues. The germline V gene has CDR1 MNHNS and CDR2 SASEGT. CDR3 in amino acids: CASVRRWLSNEQFF. CDR3 sequence (DNA): TGTGCCAGCGTCCGGCGGTGGTTGTCCAATGAGCAGTTCTTC.

This clone has just one count. This chain uses TRBV18 with TRBJ2-3; TRBD1 or TRBD2 may be the D gene (5 bases each). Trimming removed 2 bases at V and 2 bases at J, with 8 bases between. Germline V lookup: CDR1 KGHSH, CDR2 LQKENI. This CDR3 has 14 residues. The DNA of the CDR3 is TGTGCCAGCTCACCAACGGGACCCACAGATACGCAGTATTTT. Translation: CASSPTGPTDTQYF. The complete variable domain, with remaining parts taken from reference TRBV18 and TRBJ2-3, reads NAGVMQNPRHLVRRRGQEARLRCSPMKGHSHVYWYRQLPEEGLKFMVYLQKENIIDESGMPKERFSAEFPKEGPSILRIQQVVRGDSAAYFCASSPTGPTDTQYFGPGTRLTVL.

The V gene is TRBV11-1, the J gene TRBJ2-3, with TRBD2 matching 12 bases. This CDR3 has 16 amino acids. Germline V gene data show CDR1 as SGHAT and CDR2 as FQDESV (reference sequence). Losses at the gene ends were 5 bases for V and 6 bases for J; bases not matched to a gene: 9. CDR3 loop: CASSDLAGGLPDTQYF. The CDR3 nucleotides are TGTGCCAGCAGCGACCTAGCGGGGGGGCTCCCCGATACGCAGTATTTT. Variable domain in full (rest from reference TRBV11-1 and TRBJ2-3): EAEVAQSPRYKITEKSQAVAFWCDPISGHATLYWYRQILGQGPELLVQFQDESVVDDSQLPKDRFSAERLKGVDSTLKIQPAELGDSAMYLCASSDLAGGLPDTQYFGPGTRLTVL.

This clone was seen a few times. Germline is not matched at one junction end, which may reflect a read error. CDR3 DNA: TGTGCCAGCAGCTACTCAACAGCCGGGCCCTCCTATAATTCACCCCTCCACTTT. It yields the protein CASSYSTAGPSYNSPLHF. The genes are TRBV6-2 or TRBV6-3 and TRBJ1-6; no reliable D call. The CDR3 is made up of 18 amino acids. Germline-derived CDR1 and CDR2 are MNHEY and SVGEGT.

The J gene is TRBJ2-3, the V gene TRBV6-1, with 10 bases that match TRBD1. CDR3 size: 16 residues. In germline, CDR1 is MNHNS, CDR2 SASEGT. J was trimmed by 5 bases and V by 9 bases; bases with no gene match: 14. This chain's CDR3 is CASITSWDRGGDTQYF. As DNA, the CDR3 is TGTGCCAGTATCACGTCGTGGGACAGGGGCGGAGATACGCAGTATTTT.

This clone occurred many times. The chain recombines TRBV19 with TRBJ2-1; tentatively, D is TRBD2 (6 bases). The CDR3 is made up of 16 amino acids. Germline CDR1 LNHDA, CDR2 SQIVND (reference sequence). V lost 3 bases and J lost 7, with 19 bases in between. CDR3 in amino acids: CASSIHTTGALNEQFF. The CDR3 region has the DNA TGTGCCAGTAGTATTCATACAACGGGAGCCCTAAATGAGCAGTTCTTC.

The table lists this clone with a few counts. Different DNA sequences within this sample yield the same CDR3. V usage is TRBV6-1 and J usage is TRBJ1-2; a possible D gene is TRBD1 (5 bases). CDR1 and CDR2 from the germline V gene are MNHNS and SASEGT. V shed 5 bases and J shed 8 bases, with 24 bases lying between them. This CDR3 comprises 16 residues. CDR3 coding DNA: TGTGCCAGCAGTCCCCCGGGTGGGGCTCGGAGAAGGGGCTACACCTTC. As protein: CASSPPGGARRRGYTF.

The sample holds many counts of this clone. The DNA of the CDR3 is TGTGCCAGCAGCTGGGGACAGGGATTTGGTCTAGGTGGAAACACCATATATTTT. It codes for CASSWGQGFGLGGNTIYF. The rearrangement joins TRBV5-4 to TRBJ1-3; TRBD1 agrees at 9 bases. This CDR3 comprises 18 residues. V was clipped by 3 bases and J by 3 bases; unmatched bases: 13. Germline V CDR1 and CDR2: SGHNT, YYREEE (reference sequence).

The chain uses TRBV13 and TRBJ2-2, with D uncertain. Trimming removed 5 bases at V and 3 bases at J, with 4 bases between. CDR1 and CDR2 from the germline V gene are PRHDT and FYEKMQ (reference sequence). The CDR3 runs to 12 residues. The CDR3: CASSAYTGELFF. In DNA form, the CDR3 reads TGTGCCAGCAGCGCCTACACCGGGGAGCTGTTTTTT.

In this sample, this clone turned up a few times. The gene calls are TRBV6-1 and TRBJ2-6; TRBD1 is a possible D gene (6 bases). Germline V lookup: CDR1 MNHNS, CDR2 SASEGT. This CDR3 comprises 16 residues. V was clipped by 5 bases and J by 0 bases, with 11 bases between them. CDR3 sequence (DNA): TGTGCCAGCAGTCGAACAGGGAACTCTGGGGCCAACGTCCTGACTTTC. This translates into CASSRTGNSGANVLTF.

J is TRBJ2-2 and V is TRBV6-5, with 7 nucleotides matching TRBD1. The CDR3 extends over 14 amino acids. Germline CDR1 reads MNHEY; CDR2 reads SVGAGI. Germline trimming cut 4 bases from V and 3 bases from J; bases unmatched to any gene: 2. The CDR3 nucleotides read TGTGCCAGCAGTTGGGACAGACACACCGGGGAGCTGTTTTTT. Translating gives CASSWDRHTGELFF.

At least ten counts were recorded for this clone. This CDR3 is CAWSAKVWQSNQPQHF. DNA for the CDR3: TGTGCCTGGAGCGCGAAAGTTTGGCAGAGCAATCAGCCCCAGCATTTT. This chain links TRBV30 with TRBJ1-5; D is uncertain. The V gene lost 3 bases and the J gene lost 1 base, with 16 bases spanning the gap. Germline CDR1 GTSNPN, CDR2 SVGIG (reference sequence). The CDR3 is 16 residues long.

This clone was counted a few times. This chain uses TRBV2 with TRBJ2-7; weak D call: TRBD1 (6 bases). CDR3 length: 11 residues. Germline V gene data show CDR1 as SNHLY and CDR2 as FYNNEI. V was trimmed by 7 bases and J by 8 bases, leaving 12 bases between them. CDR3: CASTLRDKQYF. In DNA, the CDR3 is TGTGCCAGCACCCTCCGGGACAAGCAGTACTTC.

V and J are TRBV5-1 and TRBJ2-1; D not resolved. Trimming pared 5 bases from V and 5 bases from J, leaving 11 bases between. This CDR3 is 13 amino acids long. Per the germline V gene, CDR1 is SGHRS and CDR2 is YFSETQ. The CDR3 DNA reads TGCGCCAGCAGAGTAGACCCCAACAATGAGCAGTTCTTC. It encodes CASRVDPNNEQFF. Full variable domain (remainder filled in from reference TRBV5-1 and TRBJ2-1): KAGVTQTPRYLIKTRGQQVTLSCSPISGHRSVSWYQQTPGQGLQFLFEYFSETQRNKGNFPGRFSGRQFSNSRSEMNVSTLELGDSALYLCASRVDPNNEQFFGPGTRLTVL.

This clone was observed at least ten times. This sequence joins TRBV30 and TRBJ1-6; perhaps TRBD1 as D (5 bases). The germline CDR1 and CDR2 sequences are GTSNPN and SVGIG (reference sequence). The CDR3 extends over 14 amino acids. The V end was cut by 7 bases, the J end by 10 bases, with 20 bases between. In DNA form, the CDR3 reads TGTGCCTCCCGTCTGGGGGGGTTTTGGTCACCCCTCCACTTT. It codes for CASRLGGFWSPLHF.

The chain employs TRBV20-1 and TRBJ2-3, with TRBD2 identical over 8 bases. Trimming cost V 2 bases and J 2 bases; bases outside gene matches: 3. This CDR3 region has 14 residues. Germline CDR1 reads DFQATT; CDR2 reads SNEGSKA (reference sequence). In DNA, the CDR3 is TGCAGTGCTAGACGTAGCGGGGACACAGATACGCAGTATTTT. Translation: CSARRSGDTDTQYF.

This clone was counted ten times or more. The genes are TRBV30 and TRBJ2-3, with D tentatively TRBD2 (5 bases). Germline V gives CDR1 GTSNPN, CDR2 SVGIG (reference sequence). V lost 1 base to trimming and J lost 2 bases, with 16 bases between them. The length of the CDR3 is 16 residues. For the CDR3, the DNA is TGTGCCTGGAGTGCCCGGACTCGTTGGATCACAGATACGCAGTATTTT. Translated, it gives CAWSARTRWITDTQYF.

J is TRBJ2-5 and V is TRBV3-1; 11 bases align to TRBD2. Trimming cost V 3 bases and J 4 bases; bases outside gene matches: 10. CDR1 and CDR2 (germline): LGHDT, YNNKEL (reference sequence). The CDR3 is 17 residues long. The DNA for the CDR3 is TGTGCCAGCAGCCAGATTTGGATAGCGGGGGGGCGAGAGACCCAGTACTTC. Protein: CASSQIWIAGGRETQYF.

This clone was counted at least ten times. This rearrangement joins TRBV27 to TRBJ1-6, with D maybe TRBD1 (6 bases). Germline CDR1 and CDR2: MNHEY and SMNVEV (reference sequence). Trimming removed 4 bases from V and 9 bases from J, with 7 bases in between. This CDR3 has 12 residues. The CDR3 DNA follows: TGTGCCAGCAGTTCCAGGGGTTCACCCCTCCACTTT. This translates into CASSSRGSPLHF.

This clone has a handful of counts. V usage is TRBV30 and J usage is TRBJ1-2; no firm D call. The CDR3 extends over 14 amino acids. V lost 0 bases, J lost 2 bases, and 10 bases lay in between. Germline V gene data show CDR1 as GTSNPN and CDR2 as SVGIG (reference sequence). The CDR3 loop is CAWSVLDANYGYTF. The CDR3 coding sequence is TGTGCCTGGAGTGTATTAGACGCGAACTATGGCTACACCTTC.